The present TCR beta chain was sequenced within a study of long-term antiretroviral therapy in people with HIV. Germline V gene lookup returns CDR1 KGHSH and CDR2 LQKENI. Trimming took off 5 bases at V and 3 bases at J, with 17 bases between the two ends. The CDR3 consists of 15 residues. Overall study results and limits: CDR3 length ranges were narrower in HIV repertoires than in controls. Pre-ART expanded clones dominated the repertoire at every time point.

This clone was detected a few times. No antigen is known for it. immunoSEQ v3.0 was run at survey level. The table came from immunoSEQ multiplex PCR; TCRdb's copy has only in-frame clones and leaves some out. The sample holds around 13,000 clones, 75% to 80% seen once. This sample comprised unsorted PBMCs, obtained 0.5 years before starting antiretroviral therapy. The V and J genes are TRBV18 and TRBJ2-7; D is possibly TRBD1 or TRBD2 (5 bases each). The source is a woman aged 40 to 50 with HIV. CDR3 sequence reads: CASSVTRDGRYEQYF. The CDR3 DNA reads TGTGCCAGCTCAGTTACTCGGGACGGCCGCTACGAGCAGTACTTC.